These T cell receptor beta chains were read from a single sample in a study of tumor-infiltrating lymphocytes in primary liver carcinoma. TCRdb ran MiXCR on the multiplex PCR reads and lists one entry per CDR3 protein. The sample contains over 75,000 distinct CDR3 sequences, roughly 70% of which appear only once. Sequencing was carried out using tumor-adjacent normal liver tissue. These receptors were collected from a man aged 35 to 55 with primary liver carcinoma and hepatitis B virus infection. Both conserved end residues are part of each CDR3. The D gene is left open where the match is weak. Some rows have no size entry. The others give once, few or many, or a class for an expanded clone.

few TRBJ2-1 TRBD2 TRBV4-1 TGCGCCAGCAGCCAAGGGGACACGGGAGGGTCTCTCATTGAGCAGTTCTTC CASSQGDTGGSLIEQFF
. TRBJ2-6 . TRBV19 TGTGCCGGTGGGGCAGGAACTGTCTCTGGGGCCAACGTCCTGACTTTC CAGGAGTVSGANVLTF
. TRBJ1-1 TRBD1 TRBV10-3 TGTGCCATCAGTGAGCCAGTACAGGGGGTGAAAAACACTGAAGCTTTCTTT CAISEPVQGVKNTEAFF
. TRBJ2-5 . TRBV5-1 TGCGCCAGCAGGGAACAGGAGGCAAAGACTCAGTACTTC CASREQEAKTQYF
. TRBJ2-7 TRBD2 TRBV11-2 TGTACCAGCACCTTGAGTCGGGGGGATAAGGAGCAGTACTTC CTSTLSRGDKEQYF
. TRBJ2-1 . TRBV6-5 TGTGCCACCAGGATATACGGGGCCGACAATGAGCACTTCTTC CATRIYGADNEHFF
. TRBJ2-1 . TRBV6-2/TRBV6-3 TGTGCCAGCAGTCAGCAAAACGTCTACAATGAGCAGTTCTTC CASSQQNVYNEQFF
. TRBJ2-5 . TRBV10-1 TGCGCCAACAGTGAGGAAGGCCAGGAGACCCAGTACTTC CANSEEGQETQYF
. TRBJ2-7 . TRBV29-1 TGCAGCGCCGTAGGGGGGGCGAGCGAACAGAACTTC CSAVGGASEQNF
. TRBJ2-5 . TRBV11-1 TGTGCCAGGAGTACAACGAGGGATGAGACCCAGTACTTC CARSTTRDETQYF
. TRBJ2-1 . TRBV11-1 TGTGCCAGCAGCGATACAGTGGGCGAGGATGAGCAGTCCTTC CASSDTVGEDEQSF
. TRBJ2-2 . TRBV4-1 TGCGCCAGCCAAGGACAAGGCGGGGAGCTGTTTTTT CASQGQGGELFF
. TRBJ2-7 . TRBV6-5 TGTGTCAGCAGTTACAGCGGTGGCGACGAGAAGTACTTC CVSSYSGGDEKYF
few TRBJ1-1 . TRBV5-1 TGCGCCAGCAGCGGACAGAACACTGAAGCTTTCTTT CASSGQNTEAFF
. TRBJ2-7 TRBD2 TRBV5-1 TGCGCCAGCAGGGAGCCTAGCGGCTACGAGCAGCGCTTC CASREPSGYEQRF
. TRBJ2-7 . TRBV6-5 TGTGCCTGCAGTCCATGGACGGGGGACCGCCCCCACGAGCAGTACTTC CACSPWTGDRPHEQYF
. TRBJ2-5 . TRBV4-1 TGTGCCAGCAGCCTCTCACCGGGACCTAAAGGGACCCAATACTTC CASSLSPGPKGTQYF
. TRBJ2-1 . TRBV11-1 TGTGCCAACAGCTTAGGACGAGATCTAAGGGATGAGCAGTTCTTC CANSLGRDLRDEQFF
. TRBJ2-1 . TRBV4-1 TGCGCCTGCAGCCCATCTCTCGGGCCCTACAATGAGCAATTCTTC CACSPSLGPYNEQFF
. TRBJ2-1 . TRBV11-2 TGTACCAACAGCTTAGAGGTGGAAGCTGAGCAGTTCTTC CTNSLEVEAEQFF
. TRBJ2-2 . TRBV6-5 TGTGCAAGCAGCGCCCCGAACACCGGGGAGATGTTTTTT CASSAPNTGEMFF
large TRBJ2-1 . TRBV4-1 TGCGCCAGCAGCCAAGTTTCTAGCAGCTCAGGGGAGCAGTTCTTC CASSQVSSSSGEQFF
. TRBJ2-3 . TRBV7-9 TGTGCCAGCAGCTCAAAACAGCAATCCACAGATATGCAGTATTTT CASSSKQQSTDMQYF
. TRBJ2-7 . TRBV9 TGTGCCAGCAGCGTAGGGGGCACGGCCGACGAGCAGTACTTC CASSVGGTADEQYF
. TRBJ1-1 . TRBV11-2 TGTGCCAGCAGCTTCGTTTTGCGCGGAAGAATCGCTGAAGCTTTCTTT CASSFVLRGRIAEAFF
. TRBJ1-2 . TRBV21-1 TGTGCCAGCAACAAAGGGAGACAGGACTCGGAGGGCTACACCTTC CASNKGRQDSEGYTF
once TRBJ1-1 . TRBV5-1 TGCGTCAGCAGCTTGGGTGGAGCCGCGGGGACTGGAGCTTTCTTT CVSSLGGAAGTGAFF
. TRBJ2-3 . TRBV5-1 TGCGCCAGCAGCTTCGTGGGAAATGATCAAACAGATACGCAGTATTTT CASSFVGNDQTDTQYF
. TRBJ2-7 . TRBV29-1 TGCAGCGTTGTACAGTCCAACCACGAGCAGTATTTC CSVVQSNHEQYF
few TRBJ2-2 . TRBV5-1 TGCGCCAGCAGCTTGGTTGCGGTCACCGGGGAGCTGTTTTTT CASSLVAVTGELFF
many TRBJ2-1 . TRBV7-9 TGTGCCAGCAGCTTCTTCCTTGATGAGCAGTTCTTC CASSFFLDEQFF
many TRBJ2-1 . TRBV29-1 TGCAGCGTTGAAAGTGGCGGTACAGATGAGCAGTTCTTC CSVESGGTDEQFF
few TRBJ2-7 TRBD2 TRBV20-1 TGCAGTGCTAGTACTAGCGGGAGTAGCTACGAGCAGTACTTC CSASTSGSSYEQYF
. TRBJ2-1 TRBD2 TRBV11-1 TGTGCCAGCTGCTCATGGACTAGCGGATTCAACGAGCAGTTCTTC CASCSWTSGFNEQFF
. TRBJ2-1 TRBD2 TRBV28 TGTGCCAGCAGTTTTTTGGGCGGGAGTAGCAATGAGCAGTTCTTC CASSFLGGSSNEQFF
. TRBJ2-3 TRBD2 TRBV28 TGTGCCAGCAGCCGGGGACTAGCGGGAGTTGGTACGCAGTATTTT CASSRGLAGVGTQYF
many TRBJ1-5 . TRBV6-2/TRBV6-3 TGTGCCAGCAGCATGGGACAGCCCCAGCATTTT CASSMGQPQHF
many TRBJ2-1 . TRBV10-3 TGTGCCATCAGTGAGTCGGACAGCTACAATGAGCAGTTCTTC CAISESDSYNEQFF
. TRBJ2-7 . TRBV4-1 TGCGCCAGCAGCCAAGAAATTCGGGACCCCGTGCAGTACTTC CASSQEIRDPVQYF
. TRBJ1-5 . TRBV29-1 TGCAGCGTTCGGGACAAATACAATCAGCCACAGCATTTT CSVRDKYNQPQHF
few TRBJ2-3 TRBD2 TRBV28 TGTGCCAGCAGGCTCAGACTAGCAGCCGATACGCAGTATTTT CASRLRLAADTQYF
. TRBJ1-2 . TRBV6-1 TGCGCCAGCAGTGAAGCGCTGACGAGGGACGGCTACACCTTC CASSEALTRDGYTF
. TRBJ2-3 . TRBV11-2 TGTGCCAGCAGCTTAGGAGTCCCGGGTACAGATATGCAGTATTTT CASSLGVPGTDMQYF
. TRBJ2-3 . TRBV11-2 TGTGCCAGCAGCTTAAGTGATAGAACCACAGATACGCAATATTTT CASSLSDRTTDTQYF
many TRBJ2-1 . TRBV11-3 TGTGCCAGCAGCTGGGCAAGTCGCGACAATGAGCAGTTCTTC CASSWASRDNEQFF
medium-sized TRBJ1-6 . TRBV11-1 TGTGCCAGCAGCTTAATCGCAGGGGCCGGATCACCCCTCCACTTT CASSLIAGAGSPLHF
. TRBJ2-7 . TRBV12-3/TRBV12-4 TGTTCCAGTACCGAACCGGGACTGGCTTTTTACGAGCAGTACTTC CSSTEPGLAFYEQYF
many TRBJ1-3 . TRBV10-3 TGTGCCATCAGGCAGGACCCTGGAAACACCATATATTTT CAIRQDPGNTIYF
once TRBJ2-3 TRBD2 TRBV11-2 TGTGCCAGCGGCTTCTCTAGCGGGAGCCCAGATACACAGTATTTT CASGFSSGSPDTQYF
. TRBJ2-1 TRBD2 TRBV4-1 TGCGCCAGCAGCCAGGGACTAGAGCGGGACGAGCAGTCCTTC CASSQGLERDEQSF
. TRBJ2-1 TRBD1 TRBV29-1 TGCAACGTCGCACAGGGGAAAAGAGATGAGCAGCTCTTC CNVAQGKRDEQLF
. TRBJ2-2 . TRBV2 TGTGTCAGCAGTGAAGTCGCAGGAACCGGGGAGCTGTTTTTT CVSSEVAGTGELFF
. TRBJ2-7 . TRBV10-3 TGTGCCATCAGTGAGCAAGGAGAGGGCTATGAGCAGTACTTC CAISEQGEGYEQYF
. TRBJ2-5 . TRBV4-1 TGTGTCAGCAGCCAACTGGGATTGGCAGGGACCCAGTACTTC CVSSQLGLAGTQYF
. TRBJ2-7 . TRBV28 TGTGCCAGCACGACACCCACGAGGGCTACTGGAGGGCAGTACTTC CASTTPTRATGGQYF